Listed below are T cell receptor beta chains from one sample, sequenced in a study of T-cell memory formation after mild COVID-19. TCRdb recomputed calls from the 5' RACE reads with MiXCR, one row per CDR3 protein. Among about 57,000 distinct CDR3 sequences listed, 9% to 15% were seen once. Sequenced input: PBMCs or a T cell subset sorted from them (not recorded which). The receptors derive from a man younger than 35 who had mild COVID-19 (a few samples of this study predate the infection). Cell type and time point are not known. The CDR3 runs from the conserved cysteine through the conserved F or W. The D gene is left open where the match is weak. For some rows the clone size is stated as once, few or many, or as a class when expanded; others skip it.

.	TRBD2	18	TRBJ2-3	TRBV10-3	CAISTTSGGASDTDTQYF	TGTGCCATCAGTACGACTAGCGGGGGCGCCTCTGACACAGATACGCAGTATTTT
.	.	13	TRBJ2-1	TRBV24-1	CATSDSSVSEQFF	TGTGCCACCAGTGACTCCTCAGTTAGTGAGCAGTTCTTC
many	TRBD1	15	TRBJ1-2	TRBV24-1	CATSAWTGSDYGYTF	TGTGCCACCAGTGCCTGGACAGGGTCCGACTATGGCTACACCTTC
many	.	16	TRBJ2-7	TRBV20-1	CSARVPSTGTSYEQYF	TGCAGTGCTAGAGTCCCCTCAACCGGGACTTCCTACGAGCAGTACTTC
few	.	11	TRBJ2-3	TRBV6-5	CASGRADTQYF	TGTGCCAGCGGTCGAGCAGATACGCAGTATTTT
many	.	13	TRBJ2-3	TRBV6-2/TRBV6-3	CASSYVDADTQYF	TGTGCCAGCAGTTATGTGGATGCAGATACGCAGTATTTT
.	.	14	TRBJ1-5	TRBV9	CASSVAGYNQPQHF	TGTGCCAGCAGCGTGGCAGGGTACAATCAGCCCCAGCATTTT
few	.	16	TRBJ2-3	TRBV5-5	CASSLSGGFVSDTQYF	TGTGCCAGCAGCTTGTCTGGCGGGTTCGTGTCAGATACGCAGTATTTT
.	.	14	TRBJ1-6	TRBV6-2/TRBV6-3	CASSYLALRGALHF	TGTGCCAGCAGTTACCTCGCACTCCGAGGGGCCCTCCACTTT
few	.	12	TRBJ2-2	TRBV7-6	CASSPQVGELFF	TGTGCCAGCAGCCCGCAGGTCGGGGAGCTGTTTTTT
few	.	11	TRBJ1-2	TRBV20-1	CSAAQNYGYTF	TGCAGTGCTGCCCAAAACTATGGCTACACCTTC
many	.	11	TRBJ2-7	TRBV7-2	CASSPQYEQYF	TGTGCCAGCAGCCCACAGTACGAGCAGTACTTC
few	.	16	TRBJ2-2	TRBV18	CASSPWAAANTGELFF	TGTGCCAGCTCACCATGGGCGGCCGCGAACACCGGGGAGCTGTTTTTT
many	.	15	TRBJ2-3	TRBV5-4	CASSTPGWRSDTQYF	TGTGCCAGCAGCACCCCAGGGTGGCGGTCAGATACGCAGTATTTT
.	TRBD1	17	TRBJ2-2	TRBV11-3	CASSSIPGTGGSGELFF	TGTGCCAGCAGCTCTATTCCCGGGACAGGGGGCTCCGGGGAGCTGTTTTTT
few	.	13	TRBJ1-1	TRBV11-2	CASSFRQNTEAFF	TGTGCCAGCAGCTTTCGTCAGAACACTGAAGCTTTCTTT
many	TRBD2	15	TRBJ2-2	TRBV5-1	CASSLGLAVTGELFF	TGCGCCAGCAGCTTGGGACTAGCGGTCACCGGGGAGCTGTTTTTT
.	.	15	TRBJ2-3	TRBV9	CASSVTGTFTDTQYF	TGTGCCAGCAGCGTGACGGGGACTTTCACAGATACGCAGTATTTT
.	.	12	TRBJ1-3	TRBV3-1	CASSQAGNTIYF	TGTGCCAGCAGCCAAGCTGGAAACACCATATATTTT
once	.	15	TRBJ2-3	TRBV5-1	CASSLLGQGGDTQYF	TGCGCCAGCAGCTTGCTAGGGCAGGGAGGAGATACGCAGTATTTT
.	.	14	TRBJ2-2	TRBV28	CASSLPRDAGELFF	TGTGCCAGCAGTTTACCCAGGGACGCCGGGGAGCTGTTTTTT
.	TRBD2	13	TRBJ2-1	TRBV25-1	CATLRGTSYEQFF	TGTGCCACCCTCCGGGGGACTAGCTATGAGCAGTTCTTC
many	.	12	TRBJ2-1	TRBV29-1	CSVGRGDNEQFF	TGCAGCGTTGGGAGGGGGGACAATGAGCAGTTCTTC
few	TRBD1	17	TRBJ2-2	TRBV9	CASSPQSGQGWTGELFF	TGTGCCAGCAGCCCTCAGTCCGGACAGGGCTGGACCGGGGAGCTGTTTTTT